The sequence of this TCR beta chain was determined in a study of identifying expanded T cells in peripheral blood. Broader study findings: Clone count variance between roughly 2-week samples rose with total template count. Technical replicates showed around 1.2 changed clones; approximately two weeks roughly 18; four weeks 19.

Healthy donors had no documented immune events, such as infections, while sampled. Regarding this clone: Its target is not known.

The assay was immunoSEQ multiplex PCR, and TCRdb's table has in-frame clones only and misses some. This sample carries about 86,000 clones, 88% of them seen once, and the ten largest clones take 5.5% to 6%. Material: blood. The sequence came from a person aged 18-69 years in good health.

This CDR3 is CASSQALRSSYNEQFF. As DNA, the CDR3 is TGTGCCAGCAGCCAAGCTCTGCGGAGCTCCTACAATGAGCAGTTCTTC. The chain combines TRBV4-2 with TRBJ2-1; D call uncertain. This CDR3 region has 16 residues. The ends were cut back, 1 base at V and 0 bases at J, with 10 bases in the middle. Germline V gives CDR1 LGHNA, CDR2 YNFKEQ.